These 24 T cell receptor beta chains share one sample of origin, sequenced in a study of cytomegalovirus exposure and HLA in healthy donors. In the PCR, 60 Vbeta and 13 Jbeta primers were used. Clones were read by immunoSEQ multiplex PCR, and TCRdb kept only the in-frame ones, dropping some. The repertoire includes approximately 220,000 clones, approximately 88% of them detected once, and 0.71% sits in the top ten. Material: PBMCs. These receptors all stem from a boy aged 2 to 10 in good health and CMV-seronegative.

The gene calls are TRBV13 and TRBJ2-7, with D perhaps matching TRBD2 (6 bases). This CDR3 spans 14 amino acids. Germline V lookup: CDR1 PRHDT, CDR2 FYEKMQ (reference sequence). Trimming removed 6 bases at V and 6 bases at J, with 18 bases between. CDR3 coding DNA: TGTGCCAGCAGGGCCCTGGGGCGGGGTCCCGAGCAGTACTTC. This gives the protein CASRALGRGPEQYF.

The chain carries TRBV5-6 and TRBJ2-5; D is unclear. The CDR3 extends over 11 amino acids. Trimming stripped 2 bases from V and 5 bases from J, with 4 bases between. Germline V gives CDR1 SGHDT, CDR2 YYEEEE. CDR3 region: CASSFEETQYF. Written as DNA, the CDR3 is TGTGCCAGCAGCTTTGAGGAGACCCAGTACTTC.

V gene TRBV5-6 combines with J gene TRBJ2-7; 7 positions match TRBD1. CDR3 length: 13 amino acids. The J segment lost 8 bases and the V segment lost 0 bases, leaving 5 bases of the junction unmatched. Germline V lookup: CDR1 SGHDT, CDR2 YYEEEE. Here the CDR3 reads CASSLGRGPQQYF. The CDR3 region has the DNA TGTGCCAGCAGCTTGGGAAGGGGGCCTCAGCAGTACTTC.

V gene TRBV7-8 combines with J gene TRBJ2-3; 9 positions agree with TRBD2. The length of the CDR3 is 16 residues. The ends lost 4 bases at V and 0 bases at J; junction bases unmatched: 5. Looked up from germline, CDR1 is SGHVS and CDR2 is FQNEAQ. The CDR3 DNA follows: TGTGCCAGCAGCTCGACTAGCGGCCCTAGCACAGATACGCAGTATTTT. It translates to CASSSTSGPSTDTQYF.

This chain uses TRBV6-4 with TRBJ2-2; 11 bases line up with TRBD2. The CDR3 is 18 residues long. Per the germline V gene, CDR1 is MRHNA and CDR2 is SNTAGT. V trimming: 0 bases; J trimming: 3 bases; junction bases outside the gene matches: 6. CDR3 sequence: CASSDSTSGEYYTGELFF. Here the CDR3 DNA reads TGTGCCAGCAGTGACTCGACTAGCGGGGAGTACTACACCGGGGAGCTGTTTTTT.

The V and J genes are TRBV18 and TRBJ1-2, with D possibly matching TRBD1 (5 bases). CDR1 is KGHSH, CDR2 LQKENI, per germline. Deletions cut 0 bases from V and 6 bases from J, with 8 bases between. The CDR3 has 13 residues. CDR3 amino acids: CASSPPGGNGYTF. CDR3 coding DNA: TGTGCCAGCTCACCACCGGGGGGAAATGGCTACACCTTC.

CDR3 nucleotides: TGCGCCAGCAGCCAAGATCCTCGGGGAGCGCAGCCCCAGCATTTT. Translation gives CASSQDPRGAQPQHF. V and J are TRBV4-1 and TRBJ1-5; D is unresolved. V lost 0 bases to trimming and J lost 7 bases, with 13 bases between them. Germline values: CDR1 MGHRA, CDR2 YSYEKL. This CDR3 spans 15 amino acids.

The gene calls are TRBV4-1 and TRBJ1-1, with 7 nucleotides matching TRBD1. The CDR3 runs to 15 residues. From germline, CDR1 is MGHRA and CDR2 YSYEKL. The ends lost 3 bases at V and 1 base at J; junction bases unmatched: 5. This chain's CDR3 is CASSQRQGENTEAFF. The CDR3 DNA follows: TGCGCCAGCAGCCAGAGACAGGGAGAGAACACTGAAGCTTTCTTT.

This sequence joins TRBV2 and TRBJ1-5; D gene unclear. The CDR3 has 15 residues. V lost 6 bases and J 5 bases, leaving 17 bases between the germline ends. Germline CDR1 SNHLY, CDR2 FYNNEI. The chain's CDR3 is CASRPPGSGYQPQHF. The CDR3 DNA reads TGTGCCAGCAGACCCCCGGGATCCGGTTATCAGCCCCAGCATTTT.

CDR3 in DNA: TGTGCCGTCCGAGGGACAGGGGCGGCCGGCGAGCAGTACTTC. This encodes CAVRGTGAAGEQYF. J is TRBJ2-7 and V is TRBV10-3; 10 nucleotides agree with TRBD1. CDR3 length equals 14 residues. Germline V CDR1 and CDR2: ENHRY, SYGVKD. Unmatched junction bases numbered 13, after V lost 11 bases and J lost 6 bases.

The chain's CDR3 is CASSQVGARGLYNEQFF. CDR3 sequence (DNA): TGTGCCAGCAGCCAAGTAGGGGCAAGGGGTTTGTACAATGAGCAGTTCTTC. This chain links TRBV4-2 with TRBJ2-1; D is perhaps TRBD1 (5 bases). Trimming removed 1 base from V and 4 bases from J, with 17 bases in between. The CDR3 contains 17 residues. The germline V gene encodes CDR1 LGHNA and CDR2 YNFKEQ.

The DNA for the CDR3 is TGTGCCAGCAGTCCGGGACAGGGCCTTGCGTCTGAAGCTTTCTTT. This codes for CASSPGQGLASEAFF. The chain is built from TRBV28 and TRBJ1-1; TRBD1 matches 9 bases. CDR3 length equals 15 residues. CDR1 and CDR2 from the germline V gene are MDHEN and SYDVKM. V lost 5 bases and J lost 6; bases outside the gene matches: 10. The variable domain in full, with the rest retrieved from reference TRBV28 and TRBJ1-1, is DVKVTQSSRYLVKRTGEKVFLECVQDMDHENMFWYRQDPGLGLRLIYFSYDVKMKEKGDIPEGYSVSREKKERFSLILESASTNQTSMYLCASSPGQGLASEAFFGQGTRLTVV.

The chain is built from TRBV27 and TRBJ1-2; TRBD1 agrees at 7 bases. The CDR3 runs 15 residues. CDR1 is MNHEY and CDR2 is SMNVEV in the germline V gene (reference sequence). After removal of 2 bases from V and 4 bases from J, the junction contained 7 bases not matched to a gene. This CDR3 is CASSLKQGPSYGYTF. As DNA, the CDR3 is TGTGCCAGCAGTTTAAAACAGGGGCCTTCCTATGGCTACACCTTC.

V gene TRBV29-1 combines with J gene TRBJ1-1; maybe TRBD1 (5 bases). Germline V gene lookup returns CDR1 SQVTM and CDR2 ANQGSEA. The CDR3 loop spans 14 amino acids. Trimming shortened V by 6 bases and J by 6 bases, and 20 bases separated the two germline ends. CDR3 nucleotides: TGCAGCGTGGGGAGGTGGGGGAACAACGCTGAAGCTTTCTTT. Translated: CSVGRWGNNAEAFF.

The V gene is TRBV12-2, the J gene TRBJ1-2; TRBD1 was called by the table and not checked on the DNA. TRBV12-2 has pseudogene status. The CDR3 consists of 17 residues. The CDR3 nucleotides are TGTGCAAGTCGCTTAGGAGGAACAGGGGGCGCAGACTATGGCTACACCTTC. Its translation: CASRLGGTGGADYGYTF.

The CDR3 coding sequence is TGTGCCAGCAGCTTGGCCGGAGGGACTAGCTCCTACGAGCAGTACTTC. It specifies CASSLAGGTSSYEQYF. The J gene is TRBJ2-7, the V gene TRBV5-6; 8 nucleotides align to TRBD2. This CDR3 comprises 16 residues. Germline V gene lookup returns CDR1 SGHDT and CDR2 YYEEEE. J was trimmed by 0 bases and V by 0 bases; bases with no gene match: 5.

V usage is TRBV5-1 and J usage is TRBJ2-3, with 9 bases matching TRBD1. The CDR3 is 13 amino acids. Germline CDR1 reads SGHRS; CDR2 reads YFSETQ. The ends lost 7 bases at V and 7 bases at J; junction bases unmatched: 7. The DNA of the CDR3 is TGCGCCAGCTCGGGACAGGGCGTCCATACGCAGTATTTT. Translated: CASSGQGVHTQYF.

This clone was observed a few times. The chain has TRBV2 and TRBJ2-7; D not certain. Germline loops: CDR1 SNHLY, CDR2 FYNNEI. V was pared by 2 bases and J by 1 base, with 12 bases between. This CDR3 comprises 15 residues. In DNA form, the CDR3 reads TGTGCCAGCAGTGAACATGCCGTCGGTTCCTACGAGCAGTACTTC. Translating gives CASSEHAVGSYEQYF.

This sequence joins TRBV4-3 and TRBJ2-1; 9 nucleotides line up with TRBD2. This CDR3 has 15 residues. The V gene's germline CDR1 is LGHNA and CDR2 YSLEER. The V gene end was trimmed by 3 bases and the J gene end by 2 bases; junction bases not matched to a gene: 2. CDR3: CASSQTSGTYNEQFF. CDR3 in DNA: TGCGCCAGCAGCCAGACTAGCGGCACCTACAATGAGCAGTTCTTC.

This chain uses TRBV5-1 with TRBJ2-1; 7 bases are shared with TRBD1. From germline, CDR1 is SGHRS and CDR2 YFSETQ. V was pared by 0 bases and J by 8 bases, with 2 bases of the junction left unmatched. The CDR3 has 13 amino acids. CDR3 region: CASSLGQGDEQFF. The DNA for the CDR3 is TGCGCCAGCAGCTTGGGACAGGGTGATGAGCAGTTCTTC.

The chain employs TRBV11-2 and TRBJ2-7, with no clear D. Trimming took 0 bases from V and 4 from J, leaving 13 bases between them. Germline V gene sequence: CDR1 SGHAT, CDR2 FQNNGV. The CDR3 is 15 amino acids. This chain's CDR3 is CASSLDSGLLYEQYF. The CDR3 coding sequence is TGTGCCAGCAGCTTAGATTCGGGTCTACTTTACGAGCAGTACTTC.

Comments on this clone: An end of the junction does not agree with germline; a read error may underlie this. This chain links TRBV6-1 with TRBJ1-2; 8 nucleotides match TRBD1. CDR3 length: 13 residues. CDR1 is MNHNS, CDR2 SASEGT, per germline. The CDR3 bases are TGTGCCAGCAGTTCAGGGGGCGTCTATGGCTACCCCTTC. This gives the protein CASSSGGVYGYPF.

CDR3 protein: CASSVDSSSPYEQYF. CDR3 sequence (DNA): TGTGCCAGCAGCGTAGATTCTAGTAGTCCCTACGAGCAGTACTTC. The rearrangement joins TRBV9 to TRBJ2-7; D gene uncertain. Germline CDR1 SGDLS, CDR2 YYNGEE. V was trimmed by 0 bases and J by 2 bases, leaving 12 bases between them. There are 15 residues in the CDR3.

This clone has only one observation. The rearrangement links TRBV20-1 to TRBJ2-7; D remains ambiguous. The CDR3 length is 11 residues. Trimming left V 4 bases short and J 4 bases short, with 8 bases between. Germline V gene lookup returns CDR1 DFQATT and CDR2 SNEGSKA (reference sequence). CDR3 sequence reads: CSAKRSYEQYF. DNA of the CDR3: TGCAGTGCTAAACGTAGTTACGAGCAGTACTTC.